The 17 T cell receptor beta chains given below trace back to one sample, sequenced in a study of blood T cell repertoires in COVID-19. Repertoires were generated with immunoSEQ multiplex PCR, while TCRdb's copy carries only in-frame clones and drops some. The sample shows about 520,000 clones, roughly 88% of them seen only once. Sequenced sample: peripheral blood. The receptors come from a human donor in a cohort sampled during active COVID-19.

Only a few counts were recorded for this clone. V usage is TRBV4-3 and J usage is TRBJ2-1, with TRBD2 matching 8 bases. Looked up from germline, CDR1 is LGHNA and CDR2 is YSLEER. The CDR3 is made up of 13 amino acids. Unmatched junction bases numbered 1, after V lost 2 bases and J lost 7 bases. The CDR3 protein is CASSQPGGNEQFF. CDR3 in DNA: TGCGCCAGCAGCCAACCGGGGGGGAATGAGCAGTTCTTC.

The V gene is TRBV24-1, the J gene TRBJ2-1, with 9 bases that match TRBD1. The length of the CDR3 is 17 residues. Germline V gene sequence: CDR1 KGHDR, CDR2 SFDVKD. The ends lost 3 bases at V and 7 bases at J; junction bases unmatched: 12. Here the CDR3 reads CATSDTTGTGRINEQFF. As DNA, the CDR3 is TGTGCCACCAGTGATACCACCGGGACAGGGCGTATTAATGAGCAGTTCTTC.

The chain carries TRBV6-5 and TRBJ2-1, with 9 bases fitting TRBD2. The CDR3 is made up of 14 amino acids. V was clipped by 6 bases and J by 4 bases; unmatched bases: 4. Per germline, CDR1 MNHEY and CDR2 SVGAGI. Here the CDR3 reads CASRSSGVYNEQFF. The CDR3 DNA follows: TGTGCCAGCAGATCTAGCGGGGTATACAATGAGCAGTTCTTC.

This chain uses TRBV28 with TRBJ1-3; unclear D gene. In germline, CDR1 is MDHEN, CDR2 SYDVKM. There are 12 residues in the CDR3. Deletions cut 3 bases from V and 4 bases from J, with 4 bases between. The CDR3 spells CASSFEGNTIYF. CDR3 coding DNA: TGTGCCAGCAGTTTTGAGGGAAACACCATATATTTT.

The CDR3 protein is CASSVTGAGVADTQYF. CDR3 bases: TGCGCCAGCAGCGTGACTGGGGCGGGAGTCGCAGATACGCAGTATTTT. The chain combines TRBV5-1 with TRBJ2-3, with 7 bases matching TRBD2. Trimming cost V 4 bases and J 4 bases; bases outside gene matches: 12. Per germline, CDR1 SGHRS and CDR2 YFSETQ. This CDR3 contains 16 residues.

The sample holds a few counts of this clone. This sequence joins TRBV18 and TRBJ1-1; weak D call: TRBD1 (5 bases). The CDR3 sequence is 16 residues long. CDR1 is KGHSH, CDR2 LQKENI, per germline. Between the trimmed V and J ends, which lost 6 bases and 4 bases, there was a span of 21 bases. This CDR3 reads CASSLSVGGRSTEAFF. DNA for the CDR3: TGTGCCAGCTCTCTATCTGTCGGGGGAAGAAGCACTGAAGCTTTCTTT. Based on the CDR3 plus reference TRBV18 and TRBJ1-1, the full variable domain is NAGVMQNPRHLVRRRGQEARLRCSPMKGHSHVYWYRQLPEEGLKFMVYLQKENIIDESGMPKERFSAEFPKEGPSILRIQQVVRGDSAAYFCASSLSVGGRSTEAFFGQGTRLTVV.

The chain couples TRBV19 to TRBJ2-7, with 7 nucleotides matching TRBD1. CDR1 and CDR2 (germline): LNHDA, SQIVND (reference sequence). This CDR3 contains 14 residues. The V segment lost 4 bases and the J segment 6 bases; nucleotides outside the gene matches: 9. In nucleotides, the CDR3 is TGTGCCAGTAGTAATAGTGAGGGGGCGTTCGAGCAGTACTTC. It yields the protein CASSNSEGAFEQYF.

The genes are TRBV6-5 and TRBJ2-2, with 7 bases aligning to TRBD1. Germline V gene data show CDR1 as MNHEY and CDR2 as SVGAGI. The CDR3 length is 15 residues. V gave up 1 base and J gave up 3 bases; unmatched junction bases: 2. The CDR3 DNA reads as TGTGCCAGCAGTTACTTAGACAGGGACACCGGGGAGCTGTTTTTT. Translating it yields CASSYLDRDTGELFF.

The rearrangement links TRBV6-5 to TRBJ1-6; D is ambiguous. The CDR3 loop spans 14 amino acids. Germline CDR1 is MNHEY and CDR2 is SVGAGI. V lost 6 bases to trimming and J lost 3 bases, with 9 bases between them. The CDR3 here is CASSQDYYNSPLHF. In DNA, the CDR3 is TGTGCCAGCAGCCAGGACTACTATAATTCACCCCTCCACTTT.

The chain uses TRBV28 and TRBJ1-3, with 11 bases matching TRBD1. Germline values: CDR1 MDHEN, CDR2 SYDVKM. The ends lost 5 bases at V and 3 bases at J; junction bases unmatched: 3. This CDR3 region has 15 residues. The chain's CDR3 is CASSRDRGFGNTIYF. The CDR3 bases are TGTGCCAGCAGTCGGGACAGGGGGTTTGGAAACACCATATATTTT. Together with reference TRBV28 and TRBJ1-3, the CDR3 gives the full variable domain: DVKVTQSSRYLVKRTGEKVFLECVQDMDHENMFWYRQDPGLGLRLIYFSYDVKMKEKGDIPEGYSVSREKKERFSLILESASTNQTSMYLCASSRDRGFGNTIYFGEGSWLTVV.

This sequence joins TRBV5-5 and TRBJ1-1, with D possibly being TRBD1 (6 bases). Deletions cut 3 bases from V and 1 base from J, with 10 bases between. This CDR3 region has 14 residues. The germline V gene encodes CDR1 SGHKS and CDR2 YYEKEE (reference sequence). The CDR3 DNA reads TGTGCCAGCAGCTCGACAGGTCGGAACACTGAAGCTTTCTTT. It yields the protein CASSSTGRNTEAFF.

The chain has TRBV11-2 and TRBJ2-1; 7 nucleotides line up with TRBD1. The CDR3 runs 13 residues. After removal of 11 bases from V and 0 bases from J, the junction contained 4 bases not matched to a gene. Germline V gene sequence: CDR1 SGHAT, CDR2 FQNNGV. CDR3 amino acids: CASRTGSYNEQFF. The DNA of the CDR3 is TGTGCCTCCCGGACAGGCTCCTACAATGAGCAGTTCTTC.

The chain uses TRBV6-6 and TRBJ1-2, with D possibly matching TRBD1 (6 bases). Trimming cost V 8 bases and J 7 bases, with 17 bases left between them. The CDR3 sequence is 13 residues long. The germline V gene encodes CDR1 MNHNY and CDR2 SVGAGI (reference sequence). The CDR3 DNA sequence: TGTGCCAGCCGCGGACAGCAACATAGTGGCTACACCTTC. This codes for CASRGQQHSGYTF.

The chain recombines TRBV30 with TRBJ2-5; 7 bases are shared with TRBD2. Unmatched junction bases numbered 7, after V lost 4 bases and J lost 5 bases. Germline V gene lookup returns CDR1 GTSNPN and CDR2 SVGIG (reference sequence). There are 13 residues in the CDR3. Here the CDR3 DNA reads TGTGCCTGGACGCGGGGGTCCTCGGAGACCCAGTACTTC. Translation gives CAWTRGSSETQYF.

The chain couples TRBV7-2 to TRBJ1-6; 11 bases agree with TRBD1. The CDR3 runs to 17 residues. CDR1 and CDR2 from the germline V gene are SGHTA and FQGNSA. V dropped 5 bases and J dropped 2; count of bases not matched to a gene: 5. CDR3 DNA sequence: TGTGCCAGCAGCCAGGAGGGACAGGGGGCCTATAATTCACCCCTCCACTTT. Protein sequence: CASSQEGQGAYNSPLHF.

This clone was seen only a few times. This sequence joins TRBV20-1 and TRBJ1-5, with unresolved D. Germline V gene sequence: CDR1 DFQATT, CDR2 SNEGSKA (reference sequence). This CDR3 is 14 amino acids long. V was trimmed by 3 bases and J by 5 bases, leaving 14 bases between them. The CDR3 loop reads CSASNNRVDQPQHF. CDR3 nucleotides: TGCAGTGCTAGTAACAACCGGGTGGATCAGCCCCAGCATTTT.

V is TRBV24-1 and J is TRBJ1-5; D is perhaps TRBD1 (5 bases). Per the germline V gene, CDR1 is KGHDR and CDR2 is SFDVKD. The V end lost 9 bases, the J end lost 6 bases, and 17 bases lay between the germline ends. The CDR3 consists of 14 residues. CDR3 sequence: CATSHRQGTQPQHF. CDR3 DNA: TGTGCCACCTCGCATCGCCAGGGAACTCAGCCCCAGCATTTT.